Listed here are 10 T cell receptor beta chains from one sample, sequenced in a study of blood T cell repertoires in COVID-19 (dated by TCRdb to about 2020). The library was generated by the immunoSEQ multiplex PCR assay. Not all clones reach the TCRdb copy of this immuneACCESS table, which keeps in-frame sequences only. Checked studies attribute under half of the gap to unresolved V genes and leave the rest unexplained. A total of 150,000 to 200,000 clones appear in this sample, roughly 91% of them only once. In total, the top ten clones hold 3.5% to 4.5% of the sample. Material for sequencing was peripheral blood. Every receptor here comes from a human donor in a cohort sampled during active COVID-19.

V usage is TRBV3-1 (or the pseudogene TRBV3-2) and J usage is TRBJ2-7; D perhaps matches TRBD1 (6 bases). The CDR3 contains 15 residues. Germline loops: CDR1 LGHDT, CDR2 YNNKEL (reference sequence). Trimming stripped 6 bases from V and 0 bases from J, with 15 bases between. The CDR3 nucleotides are TGTGCCAGCAGTCTCGGAAGGGGGAGCTCCTACGAGCAGTACTTC. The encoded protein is CASSLGRGSSYEQYF.

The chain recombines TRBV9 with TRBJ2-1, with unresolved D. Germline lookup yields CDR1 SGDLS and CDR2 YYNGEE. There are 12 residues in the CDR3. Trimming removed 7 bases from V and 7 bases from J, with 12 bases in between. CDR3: CASSLRTNEQFF. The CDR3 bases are TGTGCCAGCTCTTTGCGCACGAATGAGCAGTTCTTC.

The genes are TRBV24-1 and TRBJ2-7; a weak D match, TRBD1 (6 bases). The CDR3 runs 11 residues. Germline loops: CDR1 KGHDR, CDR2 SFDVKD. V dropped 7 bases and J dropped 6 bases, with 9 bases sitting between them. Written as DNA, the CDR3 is TGTGCCACCAGCAGGGGAGTCGAGCAGTACTTC. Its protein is CATSRGVEQYF.

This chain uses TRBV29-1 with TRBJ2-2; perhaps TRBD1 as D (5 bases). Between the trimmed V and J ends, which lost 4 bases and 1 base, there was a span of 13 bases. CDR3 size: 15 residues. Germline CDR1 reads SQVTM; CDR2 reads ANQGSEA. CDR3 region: CSVGAGSENTGELFF. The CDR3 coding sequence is TGCAGCGTTGGGGCAGGGTCCGAGAACACCGGGGAGCTGTTTTTT.

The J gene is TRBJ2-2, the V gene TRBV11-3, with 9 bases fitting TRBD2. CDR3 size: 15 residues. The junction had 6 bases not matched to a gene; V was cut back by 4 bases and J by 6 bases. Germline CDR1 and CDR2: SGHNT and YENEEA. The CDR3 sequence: CASSYRSGSPGELFF. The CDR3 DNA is TGTGCCAGCAGCTACCGTAGCGGGAGTCCCGGGGAGCTGTTTTTT.

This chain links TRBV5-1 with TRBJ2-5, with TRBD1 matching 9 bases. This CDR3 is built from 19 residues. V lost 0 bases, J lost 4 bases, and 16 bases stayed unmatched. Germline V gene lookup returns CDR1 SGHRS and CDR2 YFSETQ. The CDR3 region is CASSLGRTGVVNWGETQYF. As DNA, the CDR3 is TGCGCCAGCAGCTTGGGCCGGACAGGGGTAGTAAATTGGGGAGAGACCCAGTACTTC.

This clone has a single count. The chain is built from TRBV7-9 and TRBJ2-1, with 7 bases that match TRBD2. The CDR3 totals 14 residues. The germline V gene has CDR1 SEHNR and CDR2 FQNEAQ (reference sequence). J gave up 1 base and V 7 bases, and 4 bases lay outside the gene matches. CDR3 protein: CASTRGVSYNEQFF. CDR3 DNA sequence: TGTGCCAGCACCCGGGGGGTTTCCTACAATGAGCAGTTCTTC.

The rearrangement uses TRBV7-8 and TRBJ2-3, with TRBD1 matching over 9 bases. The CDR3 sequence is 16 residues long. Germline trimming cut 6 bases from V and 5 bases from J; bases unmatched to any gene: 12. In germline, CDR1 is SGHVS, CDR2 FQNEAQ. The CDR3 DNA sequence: TGTGCCAGCAGTTTACAGGGGGCCGAACGTCTAGATACGCAGTATTTT. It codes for CASSLQGAERLDTQYF.

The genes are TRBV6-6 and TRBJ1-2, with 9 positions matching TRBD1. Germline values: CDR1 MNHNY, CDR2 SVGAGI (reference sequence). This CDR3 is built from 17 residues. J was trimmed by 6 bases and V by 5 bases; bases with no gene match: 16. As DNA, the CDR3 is TGTGCCAGCAGTCAGACCGGGACAGGGAATGGTGGTGATGGCTACACCTTC. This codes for CASSQTGTGNGGDGYTF.

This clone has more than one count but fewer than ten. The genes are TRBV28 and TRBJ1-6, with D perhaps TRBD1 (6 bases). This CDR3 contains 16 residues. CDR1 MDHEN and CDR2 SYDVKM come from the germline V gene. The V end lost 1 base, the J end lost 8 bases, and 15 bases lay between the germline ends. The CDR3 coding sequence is TGTGCCAGCAGTTTATTAATCCGGGGGGCTTATTCACCCCTCCACTTT. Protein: CASSLLIRGAYSPLHF.